The 13 T cell receptor beta chains in this list originate from one sample, sequenced in a study of cytotoxic CD8 clonotypes in ibrutinib-treated CLL. The data were produced by immunoSEQ multiplex PCR, yet TCRdb's version contains in-frame clones alone and is incomplete. The repertoire holds tens of thousands of clones, with less than 90% as singletons. The sequenced sample was PBMCs, obtained after 24 months of ibrutinib treatment. The receptors were sampled from a human donor with chronic lymphocytic leukemia.

CDR3: CSVKTTISGLAVQSSYEQYF. CDR3 nucleotide sequence: TGCAGCGTAAAGACCACAATATCCGGACTAGCGGTTCAGAGCTCCTACGAGCAGTACTTC. V gene TRBV29-1 combines with J gene TRBJ2-7; 10 nucleotides align to TRBD2. CDR1 is SQVTM and CDR2 is ANQGSEA in the germline V gene. CDR3 size: 20 residues. Unmatched junction bases numbered 23, after V lost 6 bases and J lost 0 bases.

The chain combines TRBV7-2 with TRBJ2-7, with D possibly called TRBD1 or TRBD2 (5 bases each). The V and J ends lost 3 bases and 2 bases respectively, with 11 bases between them. The CDR3 totals 14 residues. The germline CDR1 and CDR2 sequences are SGHTA and FQGNSA. CDR3 DNA sequence: TGTGCCAGCAGCTTCCGGGACGGCCCCTACGAGCAGTACTTC. It specifies CASSFRDGPYEQYF.

The chain combines TRBV5-1 with TRBJ2-7; D unclear. Germline loops: CDR1 SGHRS, CDR2 YFSETQ. CDR3 length: 14 residues. V lost 0 bases, J lost 7 bases, and 14 bases lay in between. The CDR3 protein is CASSLDSSQSEQYF. The CDR3 DNA follows: TGCGCCAGCAGCTTGGATTCCAGCCAATCAGAGCAGTACTTC.

The chain combines TRBV29-1 with TRBJ2-1; 11 nucleotides match TRBD2. There are 17 residues in the CDR3. Trimming at V came to 1 base and at J to 5 bases, leaving 10 bases not matched to a gene. Per germline, CDR1 SQVTM and CDR2 ANQGSEA. As DNA, the CDR3 is TGCAGCGTTGAAGGGCTAGCGGGAGGACCCAGGAACAATGAGCAGTTCTTC. Amino acid sequence: CSVEGLAGGPRNNEQFF.

This chain uses TRBV19 with TRBJ2-3, with D possibly being TRBD2 (5 bases). From germline, CDR1 is LNHDA and CDR2 SQIVND (reference sequence). V lost 9 bases to trimming and J lost 0 bases, with 13 bases between them. The CDR3 consists of 14 residues. CDR3 nucleotides: TGTGCCAGCGGGAAGGGTTCTAGCACAGATACGCAGTATTTT. This sequence encodes CASGKGSSTDTQYF.

For the CDR3, the DNA is TGTGCCAGCTCACCGGAGCTAGCGGGAGGGCCGCAGTATTTT. Amino acids: CASSPELAGGPQYF. This chain connects TRBV18 to TRBJ2-3; 12 positions agree with TRBD2. The CDR3 is made up of 14 amino acids. Germline CDR1 is KGHSH and CDR2 is LQKENI. V gave up 3 bases and J gave up 10 bases; unmatched junction bases: 5.

The CDR3 coding sequence is TGTGCCAGCAGTAGCGCCCGAACCGGGACCATAAGGGACGAGCAGTACTTC. Amino acid sequence: CASSSARTGTIRDEQYF. V and J are TRBV28 and TRBJ2-7; D may be TRBD1 or TRBD2 (5 bases each). The germline V and J ends were trimmed by 5 bases and 5 bases, with 25 bases remaining between them. Germline V gene data show CDR1 as MDHEN and CDR2 as SYDVKM. CDR3 length equals 17 residues.

This clone was observed a few times. The V and J genes are TRBV4-1 and TRBJ2-2, with 10 bases identical to TRBD2. CDR3 length equals 17 residues. Germline CDR1 is MGHRA and CDR2 is YSYEKL. V was clipped by 5 bases and J by 2 bases; unmatched bases: 8. CDR3 DNA: TGCGCCAGCAGCTCAGCCCTAGCGGGAGTTAACACCGGGGAGCTGTTTTTT. It yields the protein CASSSALAGVNTGELFF.

This chain uses TRBV5-1 with TRBJ2-5; 8 bases align to TRBD1. V lost 3 bases to trimming and J lost 1 base; unmatched junction nucleotides: 8. Germline V gene data show CDR1 as SGHRS and CDR2 as YFSETQ. CDR3 length: 16 amino acids. The CDR3 DNA reads TGCGCCAGCAGCTGGGGAGACAGGGGTGGCCAAGAGACCCAGTACTTC. Translating it yields CASSWGDRGGQETQYF.

The rearrangement uses TRBV18 and TRBJ2-2; TRBD1 is a possible D gene (6 bases). The CDR3 sequence is 14 residues long. The germline V and J ends were trimmed by 4 bases and 2 bases, with 8 bases remaining between them. CDR1 and CDR2 (germline): KGHSH, LQKENI. The chain's CDR3 is CASSQQGNTGELFF. The DNA for the CDR3 is TGTGCCAGCTCACAACAGGGAAACACCGGGGAGCTGTTTTTT.

This clone was recorded only once. V is TRBV9 and J is TRBJ2-1; D is unresolved. The CDR3 extends over 15 amino acids. Trimming removed 0 bases at V and 3 bases at J, with 10 bases between. Germline CDR1 reads SGDLS; CDR2 reads YYNGEE. The DNA for the CDR3 is TGTGCCAGCAGCGTAGGCCCCGCGGTCTACAATGAGCAGTTCTTC. Its translation: CASSVGPAVYNEQFF.

V gene TRBV5-1 combines with J gene TRBJ2-5; 7 bases match TRBD1. Losses at the gene ends were 2 bases for V and 4 bases for J; bases not matched to a gene: 5. In germline, CDR1 is SGHRS, CDR2 YFSETQ. This CDR3 has 14 residues. CDR3 sequence: CASSLEDRRETQYF. CDR3 DNA sequence: TGCGCCAGCAGCTTAGAGGACAGGCGAGAGACCCAGTACTTC.

A single count supports this clone. The CDR3 bases are TGTGCCAGCAGCCAAGATGGGGCAGTATCTAACTATGGCTACACCTTC. This translates into CASSQDGAVSNYGYTF. V usage is TRBV4-2 and J usage is TRBJ1-2, with D perhaps TRBD1 (5 bases). V lost 0 bases, J lost 0 bases, and 11 bases lay in between. Per the germline V gene, CDR1 is LGHNA and CDR2 is YNFKEQ. CDR3 length equals 16 residues.